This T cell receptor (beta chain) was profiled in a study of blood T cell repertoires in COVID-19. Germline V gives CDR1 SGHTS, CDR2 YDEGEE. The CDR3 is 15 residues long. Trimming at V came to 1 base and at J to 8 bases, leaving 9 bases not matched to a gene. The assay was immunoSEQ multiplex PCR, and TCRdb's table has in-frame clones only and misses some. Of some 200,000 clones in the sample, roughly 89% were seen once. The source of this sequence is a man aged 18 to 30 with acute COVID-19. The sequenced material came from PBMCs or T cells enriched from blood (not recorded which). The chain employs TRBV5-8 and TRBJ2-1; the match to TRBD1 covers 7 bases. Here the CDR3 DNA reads TGTGCCAGCAGCTTGTCAGGGCAGGGGGTCGATGAGCAGTTCTTC. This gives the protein CASSLSGQGVDEQFF.